This T cell receptor beta chain was obtained from a study of human T cells and chemical hapten exposure. Study-wide points: DPC sensitization did not alter TCRs above 1 in 1000 frequency.

TCRdb itself ran the RACE reads through MiXCR, one entry per CDR3 protein. This table has approximately 160,000 distinct CDR3 sequences, 28% appearing once. For this clonotype: What it binds is not known.

Time point reported: patch test 3, about 24 weeks after DPC sensitization. Sample treatment: therapeutic diphenylcyclopropenone sensitization with weekly scalp DPC. There are 14 residues in the CDR3. V gave up 4 bases and J gave up 0 bases, with 7 bases separating them. This material consisted of whole blood, taken in connection with sensitization to the hapten diphenylcyclopropenone (DPC). The chain couples TRBV12-3 or TRBV12-4 to TRBJ1-3; D remains unclear. This clonotype was sampled from a woman aged 18-30 years with alopecia areata. Some clones in this sample may be carry-over from other donors' samples. CDR3 nucleotide sequence: TGTGCCAGCAGTTACTCTCACTCTGGAAACACCATATATTTT. Encoded protein: CASSYSHSGNTIYF.